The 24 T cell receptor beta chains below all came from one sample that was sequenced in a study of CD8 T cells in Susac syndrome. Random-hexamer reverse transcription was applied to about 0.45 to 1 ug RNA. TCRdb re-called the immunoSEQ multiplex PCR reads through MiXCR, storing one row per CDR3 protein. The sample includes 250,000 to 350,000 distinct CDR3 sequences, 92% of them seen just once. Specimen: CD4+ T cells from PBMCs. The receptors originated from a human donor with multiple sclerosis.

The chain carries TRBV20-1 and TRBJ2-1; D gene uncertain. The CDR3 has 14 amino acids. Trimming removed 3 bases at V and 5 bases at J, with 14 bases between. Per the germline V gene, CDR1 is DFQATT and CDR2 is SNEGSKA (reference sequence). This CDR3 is CSASDGIRDNEQFF. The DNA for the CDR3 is TGCAGTGCTAGCGATGGGATTCGCGACAATGAGCAGTTCTTC.

The CDR3 protein is CASSQQGSLAGELFF. CDR3 DNA sequence: TGTGCCAGCAGCCAACAGGGATCCCTAGCAGGGGAGCTGTTTTTT. The rearrangement uses TRBV7-2 and TRBJ2-2, with TRBD1 as a possible D gene (6 bases). The CDR3 sequence is 15 residues long. V dropped 5 bases and J dropped 8 bases, with 18 bases sitting between them. The germline V gene has CDR1 SGHTA and CDR2 FQGNSA.

CDR3 amino acids: CASDKRLAGTTGELFF. In DNA form, the CDR3 reads TGTGCCTCCGATAAAAGACTAGCGGGCACAACCGGGGAGCTGTTTTTT. V usage is TRBV12-3 or TRBV12-4 and J usage is TRBJ2-2, with 10 bases that match TRBD2. Trimming removed 11 bases from V and 5 bases from J; junction bases left unmatched: 14. The CDR3 runs to 16 residues.

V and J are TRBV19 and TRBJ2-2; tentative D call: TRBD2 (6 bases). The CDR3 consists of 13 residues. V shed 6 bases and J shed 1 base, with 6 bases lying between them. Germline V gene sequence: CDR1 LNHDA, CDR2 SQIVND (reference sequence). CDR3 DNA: TGTGCCAGTAGGGAGGGGAACACCGGGGAGCTGTTTTTT. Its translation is CASREGNTGELFF.

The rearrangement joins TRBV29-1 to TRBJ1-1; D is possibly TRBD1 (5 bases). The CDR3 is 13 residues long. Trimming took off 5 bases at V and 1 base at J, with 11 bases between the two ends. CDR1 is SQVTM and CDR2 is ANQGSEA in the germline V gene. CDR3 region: CSVLQDRNTEAFF. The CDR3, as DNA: TGCAGCGTTCTACAGGACCGGAACACTGAAGCTTTCTTT.

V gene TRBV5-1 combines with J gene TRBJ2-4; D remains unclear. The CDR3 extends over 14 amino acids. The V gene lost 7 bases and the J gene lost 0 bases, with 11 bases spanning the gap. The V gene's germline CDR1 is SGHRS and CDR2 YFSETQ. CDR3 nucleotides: TGCGCCAGCCTCGGGTACCTAGCCAAAAACATTCAGTACTTC. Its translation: CASLGYLAKNIQYF.

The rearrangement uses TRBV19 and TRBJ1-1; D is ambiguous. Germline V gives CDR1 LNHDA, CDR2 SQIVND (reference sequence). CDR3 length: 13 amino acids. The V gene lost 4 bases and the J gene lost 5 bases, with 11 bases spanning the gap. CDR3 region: CASSRVGQTEAFF. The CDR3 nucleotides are TGTGCCAGTAGTAGGGTTGGGCAGACTGAAGCTTTCTTT.

The CDR3 spells CASSQKGGNTIYF. CDR3 sequence (DNA): TGTGCCAGCAGCCAAAAGGGTGGAAACACCATATATTTT. The V and J genes are TRBV3-1 and TRBJ1-3; the D is unclear. V dropped 2 bases and J dropped 3 bases, with 5 bases sitting between them. The germline gives CDR1 LGHDT, CDR2 YNNKEL (reference sequence). The CDR3 loop spans 13 amino acids.

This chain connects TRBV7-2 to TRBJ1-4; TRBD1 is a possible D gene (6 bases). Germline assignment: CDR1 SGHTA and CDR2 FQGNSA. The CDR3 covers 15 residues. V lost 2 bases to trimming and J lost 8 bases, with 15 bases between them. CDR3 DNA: TGTGCCAGCAGCTTATCGCCAGGGGATGGAGAAAAACTGTTTTTT. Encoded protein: CASSLSPGDGEKLFF.

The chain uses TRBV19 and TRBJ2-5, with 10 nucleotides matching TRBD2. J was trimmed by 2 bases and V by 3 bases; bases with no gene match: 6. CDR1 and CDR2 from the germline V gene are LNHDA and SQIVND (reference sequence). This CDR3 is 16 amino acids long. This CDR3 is CASSMGLAGGQETQYF. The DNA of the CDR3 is TGTGCCAGTAGTATGGGGTTAGCGGGGGGTCAAGAGACCCAGTACTTC.

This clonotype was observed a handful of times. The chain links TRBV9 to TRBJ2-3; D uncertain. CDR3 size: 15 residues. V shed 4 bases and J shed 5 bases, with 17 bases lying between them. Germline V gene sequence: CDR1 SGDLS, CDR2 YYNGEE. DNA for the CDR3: TGTGCCAGCAGCCCCGGGCCGGATTTGTTAGATACGCAGTATTTT. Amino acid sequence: CASSPGPDLLDTQYF.

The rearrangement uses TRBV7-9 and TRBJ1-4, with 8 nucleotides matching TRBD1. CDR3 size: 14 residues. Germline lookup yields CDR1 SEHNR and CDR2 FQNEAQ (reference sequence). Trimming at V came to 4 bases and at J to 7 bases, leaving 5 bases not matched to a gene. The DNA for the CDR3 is TGTGCCAGCAGCTACGGGACAGGACTTGAAAAACTGTTTTTT. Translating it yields CASSYGTGLEKLFF.

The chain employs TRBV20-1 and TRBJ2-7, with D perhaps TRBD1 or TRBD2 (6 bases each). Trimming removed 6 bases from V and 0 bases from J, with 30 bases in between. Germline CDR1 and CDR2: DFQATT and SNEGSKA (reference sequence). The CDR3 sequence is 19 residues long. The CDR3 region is CSAPYPGTRRGLSSYEQYF. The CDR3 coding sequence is TGCAGTGCCCCGTACCCCGGGACACGGAGGGGGTTGAGCTCCTACGAGCAGTACTTC.

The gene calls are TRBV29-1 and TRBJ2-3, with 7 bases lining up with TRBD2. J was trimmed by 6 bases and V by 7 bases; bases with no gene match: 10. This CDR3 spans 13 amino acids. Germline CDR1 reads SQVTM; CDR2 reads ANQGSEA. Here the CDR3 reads CSARAGTWDTQYF. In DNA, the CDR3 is TGCAGCGCCCGAGCGGGGACCTGGGATACGCAGTATTTT.

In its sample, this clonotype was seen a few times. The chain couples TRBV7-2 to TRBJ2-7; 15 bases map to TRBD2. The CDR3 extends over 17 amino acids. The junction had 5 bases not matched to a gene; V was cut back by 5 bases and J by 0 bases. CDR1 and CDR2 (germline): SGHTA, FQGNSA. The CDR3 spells CASSVRTSGRASYEQYF. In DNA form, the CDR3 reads TGTGCCAGCAGCGTACGGACTAGCGGGAGGGCCTCCTACGAGCAGTACTTC.

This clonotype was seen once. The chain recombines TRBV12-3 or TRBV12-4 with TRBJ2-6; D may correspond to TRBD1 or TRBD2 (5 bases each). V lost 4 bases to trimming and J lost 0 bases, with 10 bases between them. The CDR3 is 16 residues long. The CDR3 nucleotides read TGTGCCAGCAGTTCGGGACGGACCTCTGGGGCCAACGTCCTGACTTTC. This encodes CASSSGRTSGANVLTF.

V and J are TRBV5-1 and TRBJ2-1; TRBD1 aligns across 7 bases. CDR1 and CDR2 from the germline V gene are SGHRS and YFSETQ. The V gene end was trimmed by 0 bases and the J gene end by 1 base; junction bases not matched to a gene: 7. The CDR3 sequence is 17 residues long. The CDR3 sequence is CASSLGNRGLSYNEQFF. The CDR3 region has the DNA TGCGCCAGCAGCTTGGGCAACAGGGGCTTGTCCTACAATGAGCAGTTCTTC.

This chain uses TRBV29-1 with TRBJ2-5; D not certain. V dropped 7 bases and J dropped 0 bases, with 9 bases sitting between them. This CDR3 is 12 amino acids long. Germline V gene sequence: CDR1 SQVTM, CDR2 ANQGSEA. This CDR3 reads CSGSENQETQYF. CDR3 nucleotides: TGCAGCGGCTCCGAGAACCAAGAGACCCAGTACTTC.

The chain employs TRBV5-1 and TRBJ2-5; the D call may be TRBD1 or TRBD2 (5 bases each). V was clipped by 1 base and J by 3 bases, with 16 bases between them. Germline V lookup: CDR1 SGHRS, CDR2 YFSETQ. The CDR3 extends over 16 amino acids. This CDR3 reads CASSLTSGGVKETQYF. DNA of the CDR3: TGCGCCAGCAGCTTGACTAGTGGGGGAGTTAAAGAGACCCAGTACTTC.

The CDR3 is CSVAQRGGGDNEQFF. For the CDR3, the DNA is TGCAGCGTTGCCCAAAGGGGGGGAGGAGACAATGAGCAGTTCTTC. This chain uses TRBV29-1 with TRBJ2-1, with D possibly being TRBD2 (7 bases). CDR3 size: 15 residues. V was trimmed by 4 bases and J by 5 bases, leaving 18 bases between them. Per germline, CDR1 SQVTM and CDR2 ANQGSEA.

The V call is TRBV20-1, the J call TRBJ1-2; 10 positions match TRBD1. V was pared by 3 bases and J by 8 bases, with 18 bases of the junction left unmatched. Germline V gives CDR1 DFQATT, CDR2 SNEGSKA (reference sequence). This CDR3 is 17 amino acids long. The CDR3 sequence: CSASTRQGALGRPGYTF. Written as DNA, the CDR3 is TGCAGTGCTAGTACTCGACAGGGGGCCCTTGGAAGGCCCGGCTACACCTTC.

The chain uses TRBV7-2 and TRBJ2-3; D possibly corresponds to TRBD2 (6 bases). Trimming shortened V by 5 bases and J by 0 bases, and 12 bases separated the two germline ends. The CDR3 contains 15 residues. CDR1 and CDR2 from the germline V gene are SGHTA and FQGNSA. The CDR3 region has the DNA TGTGCCAGCAGCCACCAGGCGGGAAGCACAGATACGCAGTATTTT. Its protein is CASSHQAGSTDTQYF.

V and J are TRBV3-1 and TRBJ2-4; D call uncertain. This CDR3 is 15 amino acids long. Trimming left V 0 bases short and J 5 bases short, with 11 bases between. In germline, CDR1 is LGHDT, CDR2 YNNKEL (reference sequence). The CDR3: CASSQESGSQNIQYF. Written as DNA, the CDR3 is TGTGCCAGCAGCCAAGAGAGTGGAAGTCAAAACATTCAGTACTTC.

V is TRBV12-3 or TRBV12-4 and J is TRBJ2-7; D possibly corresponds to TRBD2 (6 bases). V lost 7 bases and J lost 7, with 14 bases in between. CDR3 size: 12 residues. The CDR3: CASTTGTSEQYF. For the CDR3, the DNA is TGTGCCAGCACGACCGGGACTTCGGAGCAGTACTTC.